This TCR beta chain was identified during a study of regulatory T cells in long-lasting Graves disease. About the study: Graves' patients who were just diagnosed had used antithyroid drugs for under 3 months.

Assembly of TCR beta libraries relied on iRepertoire HTBI primers together with Arm-PCR of CDR3 regions. From the multiplex PCR reads, TCRdb called clonotypes with MiXCR, one entry per CDR3 protein. The table includes fewer than 350,000 distinct CDR3 sequences, about 20% detected once. The time point: newly diagnosed GD, antithyroid drugs for less than 3 months. From RNA extracted from PBMCs, the TCR library was made. The patients were drawn from one endocrinology department in Xi'an, China. General study points: The number of shared public clonotypes was higher in persistent patients (about 3,000) than new patients (966).

This clonotype was found many times. What it recognizes is unknown. The sequences come from peripheral blood mononuclear cells (PBMCs), collected at new diagnosis, from a patient treated with antithyroid drugs. The receptor was isolated from a female donor with Graves disease.

This chain's CDR3 is CASSLGLGKVDEQYF. The CDR3 DNA follows: TGTGCCAGCAGCTTAGGCCTCGGGAAGGTCGACGAGCAGTACTTC. This chain uses TRBV13 with TRBJ2-7, with D possibly being TRBD2 (5 bases). Germline V gene lookup returns CDR1 PRHDT and CDR2 FYEKMQ (reference sequence). The length of the CDR3 is 15 residues. The germline V and J ends were trimmed by 0 bases and 5 bases, with 14 bases remaining between them.